These T cell receptor beta chains were read from a single sample in a study of shared clonotypes between healthy human individuals. This table comes from immunoSEQ multiplex PCR, and its TCRdb copy is limited to in-frame clones, with some not included. The data contain more than 2,000,000 clones, 85% to 95% of them singletons. Material for sequencing was naive CD4+ T cells sorted from blood. Receptors were obtained from a man aged 18 to 29 in good health. The conserved cysteine and the conserved F or W are not part of the CDR3 here. D genes are given only for firm matches.

j_call d_call v_call cdr3_aa
TRBJ2-7 NA TRBV10-3 AISTGTKNEQY
TRBJ1-1 TRBD1 TRBV19 ASTQGQLNTEAF
TRBJ1-2 NA TRBV5-1 ASSPWGGSYGYT
TRBJ1-1 TRBD1 TRBV27 ASSLRRQGNTEAF
TRBJ1-3 NA TRBV21-1 ASSKPGGSGNTIY
TRBJ1-2 TRBD1 TRBV10-3 ASLRQGNYGYT
TRBJ1-2 NA TRBV6-4 ASSDSYEAFYGYT
TRBJ1-2 NA TRBV29-1 SVDANNYGYT
TRBJ1-1 TRBD1 TRBV5-1 ASSLVAQGAPGAF
TRBJ1-2 NA TRBV2 ASSDLSGASYT
TRBJ2-7 NA TRBV28 ASSLSRVKSSYEQY
TRBJ2-3 NA TRBV30 AWSGQGGTRTN
TRBJ2-3 TRBD2 TRBV7-2 ASSFLAGGPGADTQY
TRBJ1-1 TRBD1 TRBV5-1 ASSEGTGLPEAF
TRBJ2-3 NA TRBV5-1 ASSLYYPSTDTQY